This T cell receptor (beta chain) comes out of a study of tumor-infiltrating lymphocytes in oesophageal squamous cell carcinoma (TCRdb year 2016). Details on this clonotype: Its antigen has not been determined. It has no much larger one-base neighbor in the sample; base qualities were not kept.

Library creation used PCR. The sequencer listed for this sample is Illumina HiSeq 2000. Using fastp trimming at Q25 and MiXCR clonotype assembly, TCRdb reanalyzed the public sequencing data and kept in-frame beta chains. A single entry per CDR3 protein holds the most common genes and DNA from its merged rows. The sample yields about 15,000 distinct CDR3 sequences; roughly 54% were counted once. Approximately 34% of the sample is in the top ten clones. This clonotype was obtained from a female donor with esophageal squamous cell carcinoma. Sequenced input: esophageal tumor tissue.

The base sequence is TGTGCCAGCAGCTCTCCGGGACTAGCGGCTCAAGAGACCCAGTACTTC. Translated, this gives CASSSPGLAAQETQYF. Recombination linked TRBV28 to TRBJ2-7, with 11 bases in between that match TRBD2. Matching the DNA end better, TRBJ2-5 makes the J call doubtful. The germline V gene encodes CDR1 MDHEN and CDR2 SYDVKM. The cysteine opens and the phenylalanine closes a CDR3 of 16 amino acids. The only DNA kept is the CDR3, 48 bases in frame from the first base.